Below are 24 T cell receptor beta chains sequenced from a single sample in a study of T cells after yellow fever vaccination. TCRdb redid the calling of the 5' RACE reads with MiXCR, one entry per CDR3 protein. The sample records about 340,000 distinct CDR3 sequences, roughly 8.7% being singletons. Sequenced material: PBMCs, taken on the day of the first yellow fever vaccination. Source of these receptors: a man younger than 35 who received the YFV17D yellow fever vaccine.

This clonotype was counted at least ten times. This rearrangement joins TRBV18 to TRBJ1-1; D remains unclear. Germline V gives CDR1 KGHSH, CDR2 LQKENI. Trimming removed 3 bases from V and 8 bases from J, with 10 bases in between. The CDR3 length is 12 residues. CDR3 sequence reads: CASSPPSREAFF. The CDR3 coding sequence is TGTGCCAGCTCACCGCCGAGTAGGGAAGCTTTCTTT.

This clonotype was counted between two and nine times. V gene TRBV14 combines with J gene TRBJ1-4, with 7 nucleotides matching TRBD1. V lost 5 bases, J lost 9 bases, and 12 bases stayed unmatched. CDR3 length equals 15 residues. CDR1 is SGHDN, CDR2 FVKESK, per germline. The CDR3 nucleotides are TGTGCCAGCAGCTTGCGCAGGGGGACAGAAAAAAAACTGTTTTTT. This sequence encodes CASSLRRGTEKKLFF.

The sample holds a few counts of this clonotype. The V and J genes are TRBV4-2 and TRBJ2-3; possibly TRBD2 for D (6 bases). Germline loops: CDR1 LGHNA, CDR2 YNFKEQ. V shed 2 bases and J shed 4 bases, with 13 bases lying between them. This CDR3 region has 15 residues. The CDR3 sequence: CASSQRGGEADTQYF. The CDR3 DNA is TGTGCCAGCAGCCAACGGGGCGGGGAAGCAGATACGCAGTATTTT.

In this sample, this clonotype turned up many times. The CDR3 region has the DNA TGTGCCAGCAGCTTTGGTCTAGCCAAAAACATTCAGTACTTC. As protein: CASSFGLAKNIQYF. The chain combines TRBV7-9 with TRBJ2-4; D is ambiguous. CDR3 length: 14 residues. Germline CDR1 and CDR2: SEHNR and FQNEAQ (reference sequence). V shed 3 bases and J shed 0 bases, with 6 bases lying between them.

This chain uses TRBV9 with TRBJ2-1; D might be TRBD1 or TRBD2, each matching 5 bases. There are 15 residues in the CDR3. The germline V gene encodes CDR1 SGDLS and CDR2 YYNGEE. V dropped 0 bases and J dropped 3 bases, with 10 bases sitting between them. The CDR3 coding sequence is TGTGCCAGCAGCGTAGATGAGGGGAACTACAATGAGCAGTTCTTC. It codes for CASSVDEGNYNEQFF.

This clonotype was counted many times. This rearrangement joins TRBV13 to TRBJ2-4, with a tentative D call TRBD2 (5 bases). Trimming pared 1 base from V and 4 bases from J, leaving 14 bases between. This CDR3 region has 16 residues. The germline V gene has CDR1 PRHDT and CDR2 FYEKMQ (reference sequence). CDR3 sequence: CASSLAARGSKNIQYF. The CDR3 DNA reads as TGTGCCAGCAGCTTAGCGGCCAGAGGGTCAAAAAACATTCAGTACTTC.

This clonotype was counted only a few times. The chain employs TRBV6-1 and TRBJ2-1; TRBD1 might be the D (5 bases). The CDR3 has 15 amino acids. V dropped 8 bases and J dropped 12 bases, with 26 bases sitting between them. Germline V gene data show CDR1 as MNHNS and CDR2 as SASEGT. The CDR3 nucleotides are TGTGCCAGCGGCAGTTCGCACTCTACAGGCGACCTGCAGTTCTTC. Protein sequence: CASGSSHSTGDLQFF.

This clonotype was seen more than once but under ten times. The chain links TRBV5-1 to TRBJ1-3; D is possibly TRBD1 (5 bases). The CDR3 is 16 amino acids. Trimming took off 3 bases at V and 4 bases at J, with 17 bases between the two ends. The germline CDR1 and CDR2 sequences are SGHRS and YFSETQ. The CDR3 spells CASSWGPAGSGNTIYF. Here the CDR3 DNA reads TGCGCCAGCAGCTGGGGCCCCGCGGGGTCAGGAAACACCATATATTTT.

The chain combines TRBV7-7 with TRBJ2-5; 9 nucleotides agree with TRBD2. The junction had 11 bases not matched to a gene; V was cut back by 2 bases and J by 4 bases. The CDR3 loop spans 17 amino acids. CDR1 and CDR2 from the germline V gene are SSHAT and FNYEAQ (reference sequence). CDR3 in DNA: TGTGCCAGCAGCTTATCGCCAGCGGGGGGTCGGCGAGAGACCCAGTACTTC. Residues: CASSLSPAGGRRETQYF.

The V and J genes are TRBV12-3 or TRBV12-4 and TRBJ1-2; 7 bases map to TRBD1. Unmatched junction bases numbered 5, after V lost 3 bases and J lost 1 base. This CDR3 has 15 amino acids. In DNA, the CDR3 is TGTGCCAGCAGTTTGATGACAGGGTTTAACTATGGCTACACCTTC. It encodes CASSLMTGFNYGYTF.

The chain joins TRBV19 to TRBJ1-5; D remains unclear. The CDR3 is 14 residues long. Looked up from germline, CDR1 is LNHDA and CDR2 is SQIVND (reference sequence). With 5 bases removed from V and 7 bases from J, the gap between germline ends came to 15 bases. CDR3 nucleotide sequence: TGTGCCAGTAGTCAGCCTCAGCCGGAGCAGCCCCAGCATTTT. Encoded protein: CASSQPQPEQPQHF.

This clonotype has a handful of counts. V and J are TRBV6-1 and TRBJ1-5; no definite D call. The CDR3 has 14 amino acids. Germline V CDR1 and CDR2: MNHNS, SASEGT. V lost 5 bases, J lost 0 bases, and 8 bases lay in between. The CDR3: CASSPSGSNQPQHF. The CDR3 DNA sequence: TGTGCCAGCAGTCCTTCCGGTAGCAATCAGCCCCAGCATTTT.

V and J are TRBV4-1 and TRBJ2-3; 8 bases match TRBD1. The CDR3 extends over 15 amino acids. The germline V gene has CDR1 MGHRA and CDR2 YSYEKL. The junction had 7 bases not matched to a gene; V was cut back by 2 bases and J by 6 bases. The CDR3 nucleotides read TGCGCCAGCAGCCAACTGCAGGGGGCATGGGATACGCAGTATTTT. Amino acid sequence: CASSQLQGAWDTQYF.

There are a few counts of this clonotype. The chain combines TRBV12-3 or TRBV12-4 with TRBJ1-5; D may be TRBD1 (5 bases). V was trimmed by 5 bases and J by 1 base, leaving 12 bases between them. The CDR3 is 15 amino acids. In DNA, the CDR3 is TGTGCCAGCAGTGCCAGGGAAGGGAGCAATCAGCCCCAGCATTTT. Translating it yields CASSAREGSNQPQHF.

This clonotype was picked up a small number of times. V gene TRBV6-5 combines with J gene TRBJ1-1, with a possible D match to TRBD1 (6 bases). In germline, CDR1 is MNHEY, CDR2 SVGAGI. V was cut by 0 bases and J by 1 base, with 12 bases left in between. This CDR3 region has 16 residues. The DNA of the CDR3 is TGTGCCAGCAGTTACTCGACGTACAGGGCGAACACTGAAGCTTTCTTT. Translating it yields CASSYSTYRANTEAFF.

The chain has TRBV6-5 and TRBJ2-3, with a weak D call TRBD2 (5 bases). The CDR3 length is 15 residues. The V end was cut by 0 bases, the J end by 6 bases, with 13 bases between. Per the germline V gene, CDR1 is MNHEY and CDR2 is SVGAGI. The chain's CDR3 is CASSYSNGERDTQYF. The CDR3 bases are TGTGCCAGCAGTTACTCGAACGGGGAAAGGGATACGCAGTATTTT.

The table lists this clonotype with a few counts. The rearrangement joins TRBV12-5 to TRBJ2-7; no clear D. CDR3 length: 11 amino acids. Germline CDR1 reads LGHNT; CDR2 reads FRNRAP. The V end lost 5 bases, the J end lost 4 bases, and 6 bases lay between the germline ends. The CDR3 spells CASGPGYEQYF. CDR3 nucleotide sequence: TGTGCTAGTGGTCCAGGTTACGAGCAGTACTTC.

This rearrangement joins TRBV5-4 to TRBJ1-2; 7 bases are shared with TRBD1. Germline V gives CDR1 SGHNT, CDR2 YYREEE (reference sequence). The CDR3 contains 15 residues. Trimming took 2 bases from V and 5 from J; bases not matched to a gene: 9. The CDR3 is CASSLEGQSLYGYTF. Here the CDR3 DNA reads TGTGCCAGCAGCTTAGAGGGACAGAGCCTATATGGCTACACCTTC.

J is TRBJ1-2 and V is TRBV28, with D possibly being TRBD1 (6 bases). Deletions cut 6 bases from V and 3 bases from J, with 17 bases between. The CDR3 length is 15 residues. Germline lookup yields CDR1 MDHEN and CDR2 SYDVKM. The CDR3 DNA reads TGTGCCAGCAGAGGACAGTTGGCGGGAGACTATGGCTACACCTTC. This translates into CASRGQLAGDYGYTF.

In regard to this clonotype: A much larger clonotype is one base distant, so this may be a read error. Here the CDR3 omits its conserved ending phenylalanine or tryptophan, so a read error is the likely source. The chain carries TRBV6-5 and TRBJ2-7; TRBD2 might be the D (6 bases). CDR1 and CDR2 from the germline V gene are MNHEY and SVGAGI. The CDR3 totals 14 residues. V was clipped by 0 bases and J by 6 bases, with 12 bases between them. The DNA for the CDR3 is TGTGCCAGCAGTTACTCGATTGGGACTCTCGAGCAGTACCTC. This gives the protein CASSYSIGTLEQYL.

This clonotype has more than one count but fewer than ten. The chain recombines TRBV4-2 with TRBJ2-7, with 9 bases identical to TRBD2. The V gene end was trimmed by 1 base and the J gene end by 3 bases; junction bases not matched to a gene: 4. The CDR3 runs to 15 residues. Germline values: CDR1 LGHNA, CDR2 YNFKEQ. The CDR3 here is CASSQVAGVNYEQYV. The CDR3 DNA sequence: TGTGCCAGCAGCCAAGTAGCGGGGGTTAACTACGAGCAGTACGTC.

This clonotype was observed a handful of times. V usage is TRBV29-1 and J usage is TRBJ2-2; D gene ambiguous. Germline V lookup: CDR1 SQVTM, CDR2 ANQGSEA. V lost 4 bases and J lost 7, with 16 bases in between. The CDR3 sequence is 14 residues long. The CDR3 protein is CSVAGPALDGELFF. The DNA of the CDR3 is TGCAGCGTTGCAGGCCCCGCGTTAGACGGGGAGCTGTTTTTT.

CDR3 in DNA: TGCAGTGCTAGAGATCAAGGCAGGGGCGGCAATCAGCCCCAGCATTTT. It codes for CSARDQGRGGNQPQHF. V usage is TRBV20-1 and J usage is TRBJ1-5; D might be TRBD1 (6 bases). Germline V gives CDR1 DFQATT, CDR2 SNEGSKA (reference sequence). The V gene lost 0 bases and the J gene lost 2 bases, with 14 bases spanning the gap. This CDR3 has 16 amino acids.

The J gene is TRBJ2-4, the V gene TRBV10-3; possibly TRBD2 for D (5 bases). The V end was cut by 11 bases, the J end by 13 bases, with 15 bases between. Germline V gene lookup returns CDR1 ENHRY and CDR2 SYGVKD. There are 10 residues in the CDR3. CDR3 protein: CAPAGIRQYF. In DNA, the CDR3 is TGTGCCCCGGCCGGGATAAGGCAGTACTTC.